This TCR beta chain was documented in a study of cytomegalovirus exposure and HLA in healthy donors. PCR used 60 Vbeta primers and 13 Jbeta primers. TCRdb's copy holds only in-frame clones and misses some; the assay was immunoSEQ multiplex PCR. The sample lists approximately 170,000 clones, roughly 71% seen once, with 7.4% in the top ten. Germline CDR1 SGHDT, CDR2 YYEEEE. Trimming removed 4 bases at V and 3 bases at J, with 13 bases between. This CDR3 contains 14 residues. This clone was detected a few times. The chain links TRBV5-6 to TRBJ1-1; tentatively, D is TRBD1 (5 bases). The TCR sequence derives from a male donor in good health and CMV-seropositive. Sequenced sample: PBMCs. The CDR3 here is CASSAGGIDTEAFF. CDR3 sequence (DNA): TGTGCCAGCAGCGCGGGGGGGATCGACACTGAAGCTTTCTTT.